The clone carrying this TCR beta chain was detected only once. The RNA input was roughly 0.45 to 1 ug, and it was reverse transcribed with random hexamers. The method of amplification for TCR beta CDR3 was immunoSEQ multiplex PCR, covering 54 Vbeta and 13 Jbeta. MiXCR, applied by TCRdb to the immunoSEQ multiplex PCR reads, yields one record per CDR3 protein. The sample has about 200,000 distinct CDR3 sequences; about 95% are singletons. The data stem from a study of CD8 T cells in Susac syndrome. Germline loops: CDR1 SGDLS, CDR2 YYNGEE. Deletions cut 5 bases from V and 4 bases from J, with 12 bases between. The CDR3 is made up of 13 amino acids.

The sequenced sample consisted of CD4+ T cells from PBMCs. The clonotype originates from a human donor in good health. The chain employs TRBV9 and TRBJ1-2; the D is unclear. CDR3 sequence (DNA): TGTGCCAGCAGTTCCGTTTGGTCCTATGGCTACACCTTC. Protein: CASSSVWSYGYTF.